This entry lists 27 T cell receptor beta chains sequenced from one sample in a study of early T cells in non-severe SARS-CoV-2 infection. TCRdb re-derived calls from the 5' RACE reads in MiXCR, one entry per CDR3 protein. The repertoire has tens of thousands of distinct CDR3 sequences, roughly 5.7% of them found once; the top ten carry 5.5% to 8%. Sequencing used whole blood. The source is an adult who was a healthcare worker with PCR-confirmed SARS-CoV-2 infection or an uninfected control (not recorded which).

This chain's CDR3 is CASSQQGPTGELFF. The CDR3 DNA reads as TGCGCCAGCAGCCAACAGGGGCCCACCGGGGAGCTGTTTTTT. This chain links TRBV5-1 with TRBJ2-2, with TRBD1 identical over 7 bases. Germline V gives CDR1 SGHRS, CDR2 YFSETQ. The CDR3 is 14 amino acids. J lost 4 bases, V lost 4 bases, and 4 bases had no gene match.

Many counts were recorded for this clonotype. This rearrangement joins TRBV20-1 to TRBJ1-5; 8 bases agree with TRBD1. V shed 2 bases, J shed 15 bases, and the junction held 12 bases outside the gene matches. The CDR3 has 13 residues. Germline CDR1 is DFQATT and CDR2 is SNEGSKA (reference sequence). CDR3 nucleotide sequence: TGCAGTGCTAGACCTAACGGACAGGGAGGTATGCATTTT. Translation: CSARPNGQGGMHF.

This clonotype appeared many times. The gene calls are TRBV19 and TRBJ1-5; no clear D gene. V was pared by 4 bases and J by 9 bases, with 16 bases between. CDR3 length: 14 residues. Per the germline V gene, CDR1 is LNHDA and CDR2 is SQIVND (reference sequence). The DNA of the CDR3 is TGTGCCAGTAGTAAAGACCCCTCGGGAGGGCCCCAGCATTTT. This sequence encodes CASSKDPSGGPQHF.

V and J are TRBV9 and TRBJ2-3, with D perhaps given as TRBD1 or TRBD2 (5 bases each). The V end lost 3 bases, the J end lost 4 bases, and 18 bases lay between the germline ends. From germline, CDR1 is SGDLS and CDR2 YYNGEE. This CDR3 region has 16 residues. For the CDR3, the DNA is TGTGCCAGCAGCGGGGGGACCTCCCCGTCCCCAGATACGCAGTATTTT. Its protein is CASSGGTSPSPDTQYF.

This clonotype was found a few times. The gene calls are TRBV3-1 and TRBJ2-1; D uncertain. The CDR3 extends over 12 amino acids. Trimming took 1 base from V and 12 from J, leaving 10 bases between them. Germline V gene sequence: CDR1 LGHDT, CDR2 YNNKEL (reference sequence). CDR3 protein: CASSQVEYPQFF. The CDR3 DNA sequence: TGTGCCAGCAGCCAAGTCGAATATCCGCAGTTCTTC.

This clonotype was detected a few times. The CDR3 here is CASRPAGETPYEQYF. The CDR3 DNA follows: TGTGCCAGCAGACCTGCAGGGGAAACCCCCTACGAGCAGTACTTC. The chain has TRBV28 and TRBJ2-7, with D maybe TRBD1 (6 bases). The CDR3 spans 15 residues. The germline V gene encodes CDR1 MDHEN and CDR2 SYDVKM. The ends were cut back, 6 bases at V and 2 bases at J, with 17 bases in the middle.

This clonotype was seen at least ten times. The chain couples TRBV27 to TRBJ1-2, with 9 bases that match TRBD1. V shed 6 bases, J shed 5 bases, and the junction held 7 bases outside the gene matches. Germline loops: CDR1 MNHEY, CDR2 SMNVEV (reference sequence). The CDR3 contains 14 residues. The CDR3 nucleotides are TGTGCCAGCAGCAGGGGACAGGGAGGTTATGGCTACACCTTC. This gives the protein CASSRGQGGYGYTF.

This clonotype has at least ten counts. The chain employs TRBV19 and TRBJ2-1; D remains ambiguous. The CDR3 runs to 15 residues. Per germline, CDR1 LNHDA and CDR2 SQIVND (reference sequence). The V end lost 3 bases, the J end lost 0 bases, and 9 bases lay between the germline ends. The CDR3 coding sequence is TGTGCCAGTAGTATGTTGCGAGGCTCCTACAATGAGCAGTTCTTC. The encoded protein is CASSMLRGSYNEQFF. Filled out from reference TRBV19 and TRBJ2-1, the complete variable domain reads DGGITQSPKYLFRKEGQNVTLSCEQNLNHDAMYWYRQDPGQGLRLIYYSQIVNDFQKGDIAEGYSVSREKKESFPLTVTSAQKNPTAFYLCASSMLRGSYNEQFFGPGTRLTVL.

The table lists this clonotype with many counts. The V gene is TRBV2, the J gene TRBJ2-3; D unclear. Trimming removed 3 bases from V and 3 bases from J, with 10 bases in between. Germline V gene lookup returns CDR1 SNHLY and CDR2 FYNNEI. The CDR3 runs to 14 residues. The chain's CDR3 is CASSDRLGTDTQYF. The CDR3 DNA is TGTGCCAGCAGTGATCGGCTTGGTACAGATACGCAGTATTTT.

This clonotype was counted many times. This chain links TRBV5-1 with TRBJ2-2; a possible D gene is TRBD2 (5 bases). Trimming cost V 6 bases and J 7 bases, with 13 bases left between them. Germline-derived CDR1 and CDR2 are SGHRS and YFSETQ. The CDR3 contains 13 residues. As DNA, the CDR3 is TGCGCCAGCAATCGGGATTCAGGCGGGGAGCTGTTTTTT. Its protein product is CASNRDSGGELFF. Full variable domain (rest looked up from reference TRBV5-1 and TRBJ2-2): KAGVTQTPRYLIKTRGQQVTLSCSPISGHRSVSWYQQTPGQGLQFLFEYFSETQRNKGNFPGRFSGRQFSNSRSEMNVSTLELGDSALYLCASNRDSGGELFFGEGSRLTVL.

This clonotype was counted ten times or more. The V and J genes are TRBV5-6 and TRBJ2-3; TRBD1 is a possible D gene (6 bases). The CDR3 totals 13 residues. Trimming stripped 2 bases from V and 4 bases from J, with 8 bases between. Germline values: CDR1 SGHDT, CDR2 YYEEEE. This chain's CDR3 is CASSFGQPDTQYF. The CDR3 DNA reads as TGTGCCAGCAGCTTTGGACAGCCAGATACGCAGTATTTT. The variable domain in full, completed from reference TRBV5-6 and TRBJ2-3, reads DAGVTQSPTHLIKTRGQQVTLRCSPKSGHDTVSWYQQALGQGPQFIFQYYEEEERQRGNFPDRFSGHQFPNYSSELNVNALLLGDSALYLCASSFGQPDTQYFGPGTRLTVL.

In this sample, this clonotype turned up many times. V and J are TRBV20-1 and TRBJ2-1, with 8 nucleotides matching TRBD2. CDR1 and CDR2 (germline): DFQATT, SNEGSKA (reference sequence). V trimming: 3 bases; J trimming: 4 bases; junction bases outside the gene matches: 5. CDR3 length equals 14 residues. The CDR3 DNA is TGCAGTGCTAGTATCGGGAGGGATTACAATGAGCAGTTCTTC. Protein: CSASIGRDYNEQFF.

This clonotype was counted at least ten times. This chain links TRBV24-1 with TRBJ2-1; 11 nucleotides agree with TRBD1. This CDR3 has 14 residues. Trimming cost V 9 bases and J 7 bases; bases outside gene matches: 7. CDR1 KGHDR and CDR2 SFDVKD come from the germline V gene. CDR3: CATGGGTGGNEQFF. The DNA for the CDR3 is TGTGCCACCGGAGGCGGGACAGGGGGGAATGAGCAGTTCTTC.

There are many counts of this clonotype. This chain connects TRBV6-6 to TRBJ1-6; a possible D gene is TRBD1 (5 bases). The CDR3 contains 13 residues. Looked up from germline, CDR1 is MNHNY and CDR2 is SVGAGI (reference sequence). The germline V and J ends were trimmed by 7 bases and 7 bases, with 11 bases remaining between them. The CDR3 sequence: CASIGVGNSPLHF. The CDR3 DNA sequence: TGTGCCAGCATAGGGGTCGGCAATTCACCCCTCCACTTT.

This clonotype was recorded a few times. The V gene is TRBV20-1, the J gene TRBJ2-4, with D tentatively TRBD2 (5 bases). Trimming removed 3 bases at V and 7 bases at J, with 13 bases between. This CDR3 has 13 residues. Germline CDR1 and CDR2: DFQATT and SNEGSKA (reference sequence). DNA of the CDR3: TGCAGTGCTAGGTACTCCCCGGGGAACATTCAGTACTTC. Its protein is CSARYSPGNIQYF.

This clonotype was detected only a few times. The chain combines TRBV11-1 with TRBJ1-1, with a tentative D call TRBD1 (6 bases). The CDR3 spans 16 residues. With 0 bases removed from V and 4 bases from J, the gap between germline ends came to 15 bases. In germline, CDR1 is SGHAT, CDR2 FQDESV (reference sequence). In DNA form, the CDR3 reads TGTGCCAGCAGCTTAGCGGCGGACAGTCGGGGCACTGAAGCTTTCTTT. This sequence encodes CASSLAADSRGTEAFF.

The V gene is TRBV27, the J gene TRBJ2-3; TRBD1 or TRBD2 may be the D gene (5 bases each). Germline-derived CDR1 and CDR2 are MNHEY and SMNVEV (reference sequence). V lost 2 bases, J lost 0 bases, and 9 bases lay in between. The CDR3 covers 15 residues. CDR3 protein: CASSLGGESTDTQYF. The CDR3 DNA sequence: TGTGCCAGCAGTTTAGGGGGAGAGAGCACAGATACGCAGTATTTT.

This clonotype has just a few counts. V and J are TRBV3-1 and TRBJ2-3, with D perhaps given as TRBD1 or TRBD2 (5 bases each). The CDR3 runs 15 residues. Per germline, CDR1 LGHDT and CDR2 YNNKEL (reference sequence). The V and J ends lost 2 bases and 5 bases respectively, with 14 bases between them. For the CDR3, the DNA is TGTGCCAGCAGCCAATTTTGGGACGCCGTAGATACGCAGTATTTT. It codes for CASSQFWDAVDTQYF.

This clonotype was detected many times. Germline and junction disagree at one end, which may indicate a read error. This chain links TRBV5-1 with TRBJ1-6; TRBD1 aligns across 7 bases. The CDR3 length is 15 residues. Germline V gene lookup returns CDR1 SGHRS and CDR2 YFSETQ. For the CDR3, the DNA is TGCGCCAGCGGCTTGGAAGGAGGGGGCAACTCACCCCTCCACTTT. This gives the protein CASGLEGGGNSPLHF.

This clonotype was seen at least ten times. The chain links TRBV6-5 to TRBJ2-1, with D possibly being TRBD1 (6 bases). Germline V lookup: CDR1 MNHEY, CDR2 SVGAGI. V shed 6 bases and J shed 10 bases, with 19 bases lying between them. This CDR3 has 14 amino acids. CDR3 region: CASRSVQGLGEQFF. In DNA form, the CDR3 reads TGTGCCAGCAGGTCGGTCCAGGGGTTAGGAGAGCAGTTCTTC.

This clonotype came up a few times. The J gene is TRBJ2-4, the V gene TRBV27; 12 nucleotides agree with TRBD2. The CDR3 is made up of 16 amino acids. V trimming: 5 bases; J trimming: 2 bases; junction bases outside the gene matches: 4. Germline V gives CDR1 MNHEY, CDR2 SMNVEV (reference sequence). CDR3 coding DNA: TGTGCCAGCAGTCAAACTAGCGGGAGGCCCAAAAACATTCAGTACTTC. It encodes CASSQTSGRPKNIQYF.

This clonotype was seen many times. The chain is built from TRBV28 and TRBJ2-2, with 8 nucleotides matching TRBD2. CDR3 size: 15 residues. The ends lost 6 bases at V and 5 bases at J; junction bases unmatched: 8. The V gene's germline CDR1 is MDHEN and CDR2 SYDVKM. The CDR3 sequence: CASRPGLAGTGELFF. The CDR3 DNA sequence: TGTGCCAGCAGACCCGGACTAGCTGGGACCGGGGAGCTGTTTTTT.

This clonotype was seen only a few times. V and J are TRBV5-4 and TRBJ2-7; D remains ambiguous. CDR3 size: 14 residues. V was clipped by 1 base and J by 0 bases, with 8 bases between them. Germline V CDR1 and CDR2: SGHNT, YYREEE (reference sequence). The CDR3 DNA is TGTGCCAGCAGCTTGAACTTGTACTCCTACGAGCAGTACTTC. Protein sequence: CASSLNLYSYEQYF.

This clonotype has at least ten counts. This chain's CDR3 is CSARDPGQNTEAFF. CDR3 bases: TGCAGTGCTAGAGATCCGGGACAGAACACTGAAGCTTTCTTT. The V gene is TRBV20-1, the J gene TRBJ1-1; the D gene is possibly TRBD1 (6 bases). Trimming left V 0 bases short and J 1 base short, with 9 bases between. Germline CDR1 and CDR2: DFQATT and SNEGSKA (reference sequence). CDR3 length equals 14 residues.

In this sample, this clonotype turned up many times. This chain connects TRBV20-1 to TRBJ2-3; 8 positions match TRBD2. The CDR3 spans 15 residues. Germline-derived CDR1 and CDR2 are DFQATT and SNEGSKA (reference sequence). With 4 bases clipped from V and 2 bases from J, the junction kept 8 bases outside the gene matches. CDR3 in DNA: TGCAGTGCTAAATCGTCGGGAGGGCCCACAGATACGCAGTATTTT. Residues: CSAKSSGGPTDTQYF.

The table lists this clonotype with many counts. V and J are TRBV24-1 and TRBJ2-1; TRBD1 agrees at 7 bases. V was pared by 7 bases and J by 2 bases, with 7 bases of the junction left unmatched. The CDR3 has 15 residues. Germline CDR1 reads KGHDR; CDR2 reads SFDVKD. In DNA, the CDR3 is TGTGCCACCAGCTCTGGGACAGCAGCCTACAATGAGCAGTTCTTC. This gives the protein CATSSGTAAYNEQFF.

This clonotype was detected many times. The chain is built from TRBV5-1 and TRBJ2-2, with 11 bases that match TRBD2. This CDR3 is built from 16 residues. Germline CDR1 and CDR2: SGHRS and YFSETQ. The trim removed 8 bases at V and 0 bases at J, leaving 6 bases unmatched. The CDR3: CARRTSGPTNTGELFF. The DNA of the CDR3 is TGCGCCAGGAGGACTAGCGGGCCCACGAACACCGGGGAGCTGTTTTTT.